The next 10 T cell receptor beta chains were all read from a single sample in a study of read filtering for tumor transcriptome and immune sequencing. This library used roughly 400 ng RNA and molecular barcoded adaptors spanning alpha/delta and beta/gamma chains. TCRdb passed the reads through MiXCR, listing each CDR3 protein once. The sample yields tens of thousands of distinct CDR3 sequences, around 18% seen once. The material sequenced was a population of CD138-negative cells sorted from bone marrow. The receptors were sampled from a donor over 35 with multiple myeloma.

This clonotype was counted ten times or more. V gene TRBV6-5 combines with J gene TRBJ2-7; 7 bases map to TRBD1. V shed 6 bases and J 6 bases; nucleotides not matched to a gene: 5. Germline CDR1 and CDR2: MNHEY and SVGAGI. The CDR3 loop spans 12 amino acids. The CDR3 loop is CASRQTGREQYF. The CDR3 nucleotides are TGTGCCAGCAGACAGACAGGGCGCGAGCAGTACTTC.

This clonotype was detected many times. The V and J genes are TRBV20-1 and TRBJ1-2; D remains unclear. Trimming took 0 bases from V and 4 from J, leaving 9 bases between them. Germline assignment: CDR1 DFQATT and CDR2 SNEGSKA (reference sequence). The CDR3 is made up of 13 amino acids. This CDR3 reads CSARDRFSYGYTF. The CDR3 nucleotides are TGCAGTGCTAGAGATCGATTCTCCTATGGCTACACCTTC.

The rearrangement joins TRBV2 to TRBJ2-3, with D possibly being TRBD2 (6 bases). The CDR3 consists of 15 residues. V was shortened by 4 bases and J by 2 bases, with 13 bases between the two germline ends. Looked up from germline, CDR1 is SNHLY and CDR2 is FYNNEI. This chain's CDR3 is CASSGGTGLTDTQYF. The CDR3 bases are TGTGCCAGCAGTGGCGGGACTGGACTCACAGATACGCAGTATTTT.

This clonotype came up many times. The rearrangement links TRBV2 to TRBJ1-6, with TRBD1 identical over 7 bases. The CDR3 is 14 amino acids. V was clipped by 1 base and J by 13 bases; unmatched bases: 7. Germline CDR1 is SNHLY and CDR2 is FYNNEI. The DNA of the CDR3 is TGTGCCAGCAGTGAAGGACAGGGTTTGAGTCCCCTCCACTTT. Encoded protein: CASSEGQGLSPLHF.

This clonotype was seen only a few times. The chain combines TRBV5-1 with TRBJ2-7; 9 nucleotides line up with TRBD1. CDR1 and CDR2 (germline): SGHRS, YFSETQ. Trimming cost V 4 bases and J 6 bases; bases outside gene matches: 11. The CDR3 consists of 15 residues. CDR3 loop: CASSGAGTGSSEQYF. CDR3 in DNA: TGCGCCAGCAGCGGAGCCGGGACAGGGTCGTCCGAGCAGTACTTC.

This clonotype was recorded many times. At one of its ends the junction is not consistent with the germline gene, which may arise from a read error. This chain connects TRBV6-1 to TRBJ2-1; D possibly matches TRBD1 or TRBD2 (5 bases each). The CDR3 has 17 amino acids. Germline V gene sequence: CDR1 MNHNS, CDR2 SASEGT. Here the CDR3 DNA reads TGTGCCAGCAGTGAACAAGAGGGGCCGAATACATACACTGAGCAGTTCTTC. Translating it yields CASSEQEGPNTYTEQFF.

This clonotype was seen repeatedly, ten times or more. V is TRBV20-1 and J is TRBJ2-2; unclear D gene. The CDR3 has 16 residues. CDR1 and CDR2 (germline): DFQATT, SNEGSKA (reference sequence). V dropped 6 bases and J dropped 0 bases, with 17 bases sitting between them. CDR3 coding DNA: TGCAGTGCCGATCCCCCCCCTAGGACGAACACCGGGGAGCTGTTTTTT. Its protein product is CSADPPPRTNTGELFF.

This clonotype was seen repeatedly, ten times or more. CDR3 sequence reads: CSAPGQNYEQYF. The CDR3 nucleotides read TGCAGTGCCCCGGGACAGAACTACGAGCAGTACTTC. The chain combines TRBV20-1 with TRBJ2-7, with 7 bases identical to TRBD1. Germline V gene sequence: CDR1 DFQATT, CDR2 SNEGSKA (reference sequence). The junction had 5 bases not matched to a gene; V was cut back by 6 bases and J by 3 bases. The CDR3 loop spans 12 amino acids.

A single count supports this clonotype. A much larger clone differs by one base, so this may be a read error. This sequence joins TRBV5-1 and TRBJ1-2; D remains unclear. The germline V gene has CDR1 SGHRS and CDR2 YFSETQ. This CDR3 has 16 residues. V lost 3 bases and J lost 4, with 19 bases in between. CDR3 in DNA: TGCGCCAGCAGCTCCCTTCGAGCAGAGACTGGCTATGGCTACACCTTC. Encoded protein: CASSSLRAETGYGYTF.

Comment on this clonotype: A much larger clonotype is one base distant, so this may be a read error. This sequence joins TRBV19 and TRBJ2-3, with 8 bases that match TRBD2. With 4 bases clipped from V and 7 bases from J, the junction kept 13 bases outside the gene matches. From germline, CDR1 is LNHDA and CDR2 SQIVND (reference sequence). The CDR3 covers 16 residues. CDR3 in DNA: TGTGCCAGTAGTAAACTGGGCAGTAGCGGGGTAAATACGCAGTATTTT. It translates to CASSKLGSSGVNTQYF.